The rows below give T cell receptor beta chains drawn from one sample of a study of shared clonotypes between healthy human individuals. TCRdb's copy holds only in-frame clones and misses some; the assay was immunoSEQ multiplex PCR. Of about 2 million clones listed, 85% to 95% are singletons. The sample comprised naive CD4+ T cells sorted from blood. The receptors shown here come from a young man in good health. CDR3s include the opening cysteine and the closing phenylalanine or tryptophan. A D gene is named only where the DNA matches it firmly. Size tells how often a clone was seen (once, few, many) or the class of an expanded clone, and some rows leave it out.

CASSLTATKDTQYF,TGCGCCAGCAGCCTCACCGCGACAAAAGATACGCAGTATTTT,TRBV4-1,TRBJ2-3,.,.
CASSPRRSGDTQYF,TGTGCCAGCAGCCCCCGGCGGTCGGGGGATACGCAGTATTTT,TRBV6-5,TRBJ2-3,.,.
CASSEAGVSEQFF,TGTGCCAGCAGTGAAGCAGGGGTTAGTGAGCAGTTCTTC,TRBV25-1,TRBJ2-1,.,.
CASSLGPGKEKQYF,TGTGCCAGCAGCTTAGGCCCAGGGAAGGAAAAGCAGTACTTC,TRBV7-2,TRBJ2-7,.,.
CASSGGQANEKLFF,TGTGCCAGCAGCGGGGGACAGGCGAATGAAAAACTGTTTTTT,TRBV9,TRBJ1-4,once,TRBD1
CASSQERGGSYNEQFF,TGCGCCAGCAGCCAAGAAAGGGGAGGTTCCTACAATGAGCAGTTCTTC,TRBV4-3,TRBJ2-1,.,.
CASSLREEKLFF,TGTGCCAGCAGCCTCCGGGAAGAAAAACTGTTTTTT,TRBV6-6,TRBJ1-4,once,.
CASSQDRGVREDGETQYF,TGTGCCAGCAGCCAAGATCGCGGAGTGCGGGAGGATGGAGAGACCCAGTACTTC,TRBV4-2,TRBJ2-5,.,TRBD2
CASSKTSGGSSYEQYF,TGTGCCAGCAGCAAGACTAGCGGGGGGAGCTCCTACGAGCAGTACTTC,TRBV7-8,TRBJ2-7,.,TRBD2
CASGSRDFPFEQYF,TGTGCCAGCGGCTCCCGGGACTTCCCTTTCGAGCAGTACTTC,TRBV27,TRBJ2-7,.,.
CASSYPGQGANSPLHF,TGTGCCAGCAGTTACCCCGGACAGGGGGCTAATTCACCCCTCCACTTT,TRBV6-6,TRBJ1-6,once,TRBD1
CASIGGVNQPQHF,TGTGCCAGTATAGGAGGGGTCAATCAGCCCCAGCATTTT,TRBV28,TRBJ1-5,.,.
CSVAGILNTEAFF,TGCAGCGTTGCCGGCATCTTGAACACTGAAGCTTTCTTT,TRBV29-1,TRBJ1-1,.,.
CASSIPKNTEAFF,TGTGCCAGTAGTATCCCGAAGAACACTGAAGCTTTCTTT,TRBV19,TRBJ1-1,.,.
CASSLDGGLEQYF,TGTGCCAGCAGCTTGGACGGGGGACTCGAGCAGTACTTC,TRBV5-4,TRBJ2-7,.,.
CASQGQANTEAFF,TGTGCCAGCCAGGGACAGGCTAACACTGAAGCTTTCTTT,TRBV18,TRBJ1-1,.,TRBD1
CASSLGGNEKLFF,TGCGCCAGCAGCTTGGGAGGGAATGAAAAACTGTTTTTT,TRBV5-1,TRBJ1-4,few,.
CASSFGQGRTQYF,TGTGCCAGCAGCTTTGGACAGGGGCGGACCCAGTACTTC,TRBV7-6,TRBJ2-5,once,TRBD1
CASTDSNYGYTF,TGTGCCAGCACAGACAGCAACTATGGCTACACCTTC,TRBV25-1,TRBJ1-2,.,.
CASSDLDFADYEQYF,TGTGCCAGCAGTGATTTGGACTTCGCCGACTACGAGCAGTACTTC,TRBV2,TRBJ2-7,.,.
CASSLAGSQPQHF,TGCGCCAGCAGCTTGGCGGGAAGTCAGCCCCAGCATTTT,TRBV5-1,TRBJ1-5,.,.
CASSSQAGTQYF,TGTGCCAGTAGTTCCCAGGCGGGGACCCAGTACTTC,TRBV19,TRBJ2-5,.,.
CASSLGTAKNIQYF,TGCGCCAGCAGCTTAGGGACAGCCAAAAACATTCAGTACTTC,TRBV5-1,TRBJ2-4,.,.
CASSRGAGAVEQYF,TGTGCCAGCAGTCGGGGGGCGGGGGCTGTCGAGCAGTACTTC,TRBV6-5,TRBJ2-7,.,.
CASSPRRVKNIQYF,TGTGCCAGCAGTCCTCGTAGGGTTAAAAACATTCAGTACTTC,TRBV6-5,TRBJ2-4,.,.
CASRRLPGQGIYGYTF,TGTGCCAGCCGCCGACTTCCGGGACAGGGGATCTATGGCTACACCTTC,TRBV27,TRBJ1-2,.,TRBD1
CASSPRQGGNEQFF,TGCGCCAGCAGCCCCCGACAGGGGGGCAATGAGCAGTTCTTC,TRBV4-1,TRBJ2-1,once,TRBD1
CASSKACGDRAGVPRYEQYF,TGTGCCAGCAGCAAAGCGTGTGGGGACAGGGCGGGTGTTCCCCGTTACGAGCAGTACTTC,TRBV21-1,TRBJ2-7,.,.
CASSRGHSYEQYF,TGTGCCAGCAGCCGGGGCCACTCCTACGAGCAGTACTTC,TRBV6-6,TRBJ2-7,.,.
CASSEATNGRPQHF,TGTGCCAGCAGTGAAGCCACTAACGGCAGGCCCCAGCATTTT,TRBV2,TRBJ1-5,.,.